The 28 T cell receptor beta chains below all came from one sample that was sequenced in a study of OX40 agonist ivuxolimab in advanced cancers. Assay: immunoSEQ multiplex PCR; the TCRdb copy retains only in-frame clones and omits some. This table holds approximately 37,000 clones, 65% to 90% found once. The material was CD4+ or CD8+ T cells sorted from blood, obtained in a trial of the OX40 agonist ivuxolimab. The receptors here all came from an adult with an advanced solid tumor such as melanoma, head and neck, liver or kidney cancer.

This clone was picked up a small number of times. A junction boundary mismatches the germline segment, possibly from a read error. The rearrangement links TRBV4-3 to TRBJ1-2; D not resolved. Looked up from germline, CDR1 is LGHNA and CDR2 is YSLEER. The CDR3 covers 14 residues. The CDR3 nucleotides read TGCGCCAGCAGCCAAGATATAGAAGTTAAGAGCTTACACTTC. Encoded protein: CASSQDIEVKSLHF.

This chain joins TRBV10-1 and TRBJ2-7, with TRBD1 identical over 7 bases. The junction had 8 bases not matched to a gene; V was cut back by 4 bases and J by 5 bases. Germline V gene lookup returns CDR1 WNHNN and CDR2 SYGVQD (reference sequence). This CDR3 contains 14 residues. Written as DNA, the CDR3 is TGCGCCAGCAGTGCCGGGACAGAAACCGACGAGCAGTACTTC. Protein: CASSAGTETDEQYF.

This clone was seen a single time. V is TRBV27 and J is TRBJ2-7; D is ambiguous. CDR1 and CDR2 (germline): MNHEY, SMNVEV (reference sequence). The CDR3 runs 13 residues. V was cut by 4 bases and J by 6 bases, with 13 bases left in between. The CDR3 DNA follows: TGTGCCAGCAGTTCTTCCCCCCCCCTCGAGCAGTACTTC. Residues: CASSSSPPLEQYF.

The rearrangement uses TRBV13 and TRBJ2-7; no reliable D call. Germline lookup yields CDR1 PRHDT and CDR2 FYEKMQ (reference sequence). Trimming removed 3 bases from V and 6 bases from J, with 21 bases in between. CDR3 length equals 16 residues. CDR3 amino acids: CASSFFETHDAGEQYF. CDR3 nucleotide sequence: TGTGCCAGCAGCTTTTTTGAGACTCACGACGCTGGCGAGCAGTACTTC.

Of note for this clone: This CDR3 is also generated by other DNA sequences in the sample. The CDR3 protein is CASSPTGTGGSYEQYF. The CDR3 nucleotides are TGTGCCAGCAGCCCGACCGGGACAGGGGGCTCCTACGAGCAGTACTTC. The rearrangement links TRBV7-3 to TRBJ2-7; 11 bases match TRBD1. V was clipped by 5 bases and J by 0 bases; unmatched bases: 6. CDR3 length: 16 amino acids. Looked up from germline, CDR1 is SGHTA and CDR2 is FQGTGA. Using reference TRBV7-3 and TRBJ2-7 for the parts outside the CDR3, the full variable domain is GAGVSQTPSNKVTEKGKYVELRCDPISGHTALYWYRQSLGQGPEFLIYFQGTGAADDSGLPNDRFFAVRPEGSVSTLKIQRTERGDSAVYLCASSPTGTGGSYEQYFGPGTRLTVT.

The DNA for the CDR3 is TGTGCCAGCAGCCCGGGACAGGGGATCGAGCAGTACTTC. It encodes CASSPGQGIEQYF. This chain joins TRBV14 and TRBJ2-7; 10 nucleotides match TRBD1. Germline assignment: CDR1 SGHDN and CDR2 FVKESK. The V segment lost 4 bases and the J segment 6 bases; nucleotides outside the gene matches: 3. The CDR3 extends over 13 amino acids. The variable domain in full, with the rest retrieved from reference TRBV14 and TRBJ2-7, is EAGVTQFPSHSVIEKGQTVTLRCDPISGHDNLYWYRRVMGKEIKFLLHFVKESKQDESGMPNNRFLAERTGGTYSTLKVQPAELEDSGVYFCASSPGQGIEQYFGPGTRLTVT.

This chain links TRBV4-1 with TRBJ2-7; TRBD1 aligns across 7 bases. Germline CDR1 is MGHRA and CDR2 is YSYEKL. This CDR3 region has 15 residues. With 3 bases clipped from V and 4 bases from J, the junction kept 9 bases outside the gene matches. The CDR3 loop is CASSHETGSAYEQYF. The CDR3 DNA follows: TGCGCCAGCAGCCACGAGACAGGGTCTGCGTACGAGCAGTACTTC.

This sequence joins TRBV9 and TRBJ2-2; TRBD1 matches at 10 bases. The V and J ends lost 2 bases and 2 bases, in that order; junction bases with no gene match: 6. The germline gives CDR1 SGDLS, CDR2 YYNGEE. CDR3 length: 17 amino acids. CDR3 in DNA: TGTGCCAGCAGCGTCGACCGGGACAGGGGTAACACCGGGGAGCTGTTTTTT. This translates into CASSVDRDRGNTGELFF.

The J gene is TRBJ1-2, the V gene TRBV29-1, with 8 bases fitting TRBD1. The germline gives CDR1 SQVTM, CDR2 ANQGSEA. J lost 6 bases, V lost 7 bases, and 13 bases had no gene match. The CDR3 has 14 amino acids. The DNA for the CDR3 is TGCAGCGGCCAAACTGAGGCAGGGGGCAATGGCTACACCTTC. It translates to CSGQTEAGGNGYTF.

The chain joins TRBV29-1 to TRBJ2-1; weak D call: TRBD2 (6 bases). The CDR3 has 14 amino acids. The V end lost 4 bases, the J end lost 10 bases, and 20 bases lay between the germline ends. From germline, CDR1 is SQVTM and CDR2 ANQGSEA. The CDR3 loop is CSVVGAGLIDEQFF. CDR3 nucleotide sequence: TGCAGCGTTGTGGGAGCGGGCCTTATTGACGAGCAGTTCTTC.

J is TRBJ2-2 and V is TRBV11-3, with 9 bases lining up with TRBD2. Germline CDR1 SGHNT, CDR2 YENEEA. With V trimmed by 5 bases and J by 6 bases, 7 bases remained unmatched. This CDR3 comprises 15 residues. The CDR3 spells CASSHSGGLAGELFF. Here the CDR3 DNA reads TGTGCCAGCAGCCATAGCGGGGGCCTGGCCGGGGAGCTGTTTTTT.

This clone has a single count. V is TRBV9 and J is TRBJ1-2; weak D call: TRBD1 (5 bases). With 6 bases removed from V and 8 bases from J, the gap between germline ends came to 23 bases. The CDR3 extends over 15 amino acids. The germline CDR1 and CDR2 sequences are SGDLS and YYNGEE. The CDR3 spells CASKFPGGADGGYTF. CDR3 in DNA: TGTGCCAGCAAATTCCCCGGCGGGGCGGACGGCGGCTACACCTTC.

The chain links TRBV7-9 to TRBJ2-5; D call uncertain. Trimming removed 6 bases at V and 1 base at J, with 15 bases between. The CDR3 spans 15 residues. Germline V gene lookup returns CDR1 SEHNR and CDR2 FQNEAQ (reference sequence). Here the CDR3 reads CASRPPSMLQETQYF. In DNA form, the CDR3 reads TGTGCCAGCAGACCACCCTCTATGCTCCAAGAGACCCAGTACTTC.

V usage is TRBV11-2 and J usage is TRBJ2-3; D possibly corresponds to TRBD1 (6 bases). Deletions cut 3 bases from V and 0 bases from J, with 13 bases between. CDR3 length: 16 amino acids. Germline loops: CDR1 SGHAT, CDR2 FQNNGV. The CDR3 sequence: CASSFGGGESTDTQYF. The DNA of the CDR3 is TGTGCCAGCAGCTTTGGGGGCGGAGAAAGCACAGATACGCAGTATTTT.

This clone was seen once. The chain uses TRBV29-1 and TRBJ2-1, with a tentative D call TRBD2 (5 bases). Per germline, CDR1 SQVTM and CDR2 ANQGSEA. CDR3 length: 13 residues. V shed 3 bases and J shed 1 base, with 7 bases lying between them. In DNA form, the CDR3 reads TGCAGCGTTGAGAGGGAGTCCTACAATGAGCAGTTCTTC. Protein product: CSVERESYNEQFF.

The chain joins TRBV14 to TRBJ1-6; D is unclear. In germline, CDR1 is SGHDN, CDR2 FVKESK. V lost 3 bases to trimming and J lost 0 bases, with 9 bases between them. The CDR3 consists of 16 residues. CDR3 sequence reads: CASSHPQSSYNSPLHF. The CDR3 DNA reads TGTGCCAGCAGCCACCCTCAGAGCTCCTATAATTCACCCCTCCACTTT.

This chain links TRBV4-3 with TRBJ2-2; no firm D call. Germline V gene sequence: CDR1 LGHNA, CDR2 YSLEER. V gave up 1 base and J gave up 6 bases, with 15 bases separating them. The CDR3 totals 16 residues. CDR3 in amino acids: CASSQGLRWVSGELFF. CDR3 nucleotide sequence: TGCGCCAGCAGCCAAGGTCTGCGGTGGGTCTCCGGGGAGCTGTTTTTT.

The chain has TRBV29-1 and TRBJ2-3, with unresolved D. The germline V and J ends were trimmed by 3 bases and 0 bases, with 7 bases remaining between them. The germline gives CDR1 SQVTM, CDR2 ANQGSEA. The CDR3 is made up of 13 amino acids. CDR3 in DNA: TGCAGCGTTGACGGGCCTAGCACAGATACGCAGTATTTT. Translated, it gives CSVDGPSTDTQYF.

The V and J genes are TRBV5-4 and TRBJ2-5; weak D call: TRBD2 (6 bases). From germline, CDR1 is SGHNT and CDR2 YYREEE (reference sequence). CDR3 length: 12 residues. V was pared by 5 bases and J by 4 bases, with 9 bases between. In DNA, the CDR3 is TGTGCCAGCAGTCGAGCGGGAGAGACCCAGTACTTC. This sequence encodes CASSRAGETQYF.

The chain links TRBV5-1 to TRBJ2-2; D possibly corresponds to TRBD2 (6 bases). Trimming removed 1 base at V and 6 bases at J, with 10 bases between. The germline gives CDR1 SGHRS, CDR2 YFSETQ. This CDR3 has 14 residues. CDR3 in DNA: TGCGCCAGCAGCTTGACCGGGACTGCCGGGGAGCTGTTTTTT. Its protein product is CASSLTGTAGELFF.

This rearrangement joins TRBV7-2 to TRBJ2-5; D could derive from TRBD1 or TRBD2 (6 bases each). Per the germline V gene, CDR1 is SGHTA and CDR2 is FQGNSA. The CDR3 covers 13 residues. Trimming took 3 bases from V and 3 from J, leaving 8 bases between them. The chain's CDR3 is CASSLGGEETQYF. Here the CDR3 DNA reads TGTGCCAGCAGCTTGGGGGGCGAAGAGACCCAGTACTTC.

The V and J genes are TRBV11-1 and TRBJ2-5; no clear D gene. The DNA end favors TRBJ2-7, so the J call may be wrong. CDR1 and CDR2 from the germline V gene are SGHAT and FQDESV (reference sequence). The length of the CDR3 is 13 residues. DNA of the CDR3: TGTGCCAGTTCCTTAGGAAGGGTCTACGAGCAGTACTTC. Protein product: CASSLGRVYEQYF.

The V call is TRBV6-6, the J call TRBJ1-4; 8 bases are a match to TRBD1. The J segment lost 8 bases and the V segment lost 2 bases, leaving 4 bases of the junction unmatched. This CDR3 is built from 14 residues. Germline assignment: CDR1 MNHNY and CDR2 SVGAGI (reference sequence). CDR3 amino acids: CASSYDRGWEKLFF. The CDR3 DNA reads as TGTGCCAGCAGTTACGACAGGGGATGGGAAAAACTGTTTTTT.

This clone was picked up a small number of times. The chain carries TRBV5-4 and TRBJ1-2; TRBD1 agrees at 9 bases. The CDR3 totals 12 residues. V was pared by 5 bases and J by 8 bases, with 4 bases of the junction left unmatched. Germline V lookup: CDR1 SGHNT, CDR2 YYREEE (reference sequence). In DNA, the CDR3 is TGTGCCAGCAGTGGGACAGGGTGGGGCTACACCTTC. Translating it yields CASSGTGWGYTF.

The chain has TRBV9 and TRBJ1-6; D may be TRBD1 (6 bases). CDR1 and CDR2 (germline): SGDLS, YYNGEE. Trimming removed 1 base at V and 5 bases at J, with 10 bases between. The CDR3 consists of 15 residues. CDR3 coding DNA: TGTGCCAGCAGCGTATGGGACACCCATAATTCACCCCTCCACTTT. Protein sequence: CASSVWDTHNSPLHF. Full variable domain (remainder filled in from reference TRBV9 and TRBJ1-6): DSGVTQTPKHLITATGQRVTLRCSPRSGDLSVYWYQQSLDQGLQFLIQYYNGEERAKGNILERFSAQQFPDLHSELNLSSLELGDSALYFCASSVWDTHNSPLHFGNGTRLTVT.

This rearrangement joins TRBV5-3 to TRBJ2-2; 8 positions match TRBD1. TRBV5-3 is noted as an ORF with a role that remains uncertain. V lost 8 bases and J lost 5; bases outside the gene matches: 11. The CDR3 runs to 15 residues. CDR3 amino acids: CASSQADRETGELFF. As DNA, the CDR3 is TGTGCCAGCAGCCAAGCGGACAGGGAAACCGGGGAGCTGTTTTTT.

This clone was seen a single time. The rearrangement uses TRBV7-9 and TRBJ2-1; D is perhaps TRBD2 (7 bases). V gave up 3 bases and J gave up 4 bases, with 10 bases separating them. CDR1 SEHNR and CDR2 FQNEAQ come from the germline V gene (reference sequence). The CDR3 runs to 14 residues. CDR3 residues: CASSLGGLYNEQFF. CDR3 in DNA: TGTGCCAGCAGCTTGGGGGGGCTTTACAATGAGCAGTTCTTC. Combining the CDR3 with reference TRBV7-9 and TRBJ2-1 gives the whole variable domain DTGVSQNPRHKITKRGQNVTFRCDPISEHNRLYWYRQTLGQGPEFLTYFQNEAQLEKSRLLSDRFSAERPKGSFSTLEIQRTEQGDSAMYLCASSLGGLYNEQFFGPGTRLTVL.

The gene calls are TRBV4-3 and TRBJ2-5; a weak D match, TRBD2 (6 bases). This CDR3 spans 14 amino acids. Between the trimmed V and J ends, which lost 4 bases and 5 bases, there was a span of 14 bases. Looked up from germline, CDR1 is LGHNA and CDR2 is YSLEER. The CDR3 is CASSPTGLMETQYF. In DNA, the CDR3 is TGCGCCAGCAGCCCCACGGGACTTATGGAGACCCAGTACTTC.